The T cell receptor (beta chain) under discussion was sequenced for a study of blood T cell repertoires in COVID-19. The CDR3 extends over 15 amino acids. J was trimmed by 5 bases and V by 6 bases; bases with no gene match: 10. The germline gives CDR1 WSHSY, CDR2 SAAADI. This clone was picked up a small number of times. In the original analysis: Quantification of nucleated cells was approximated via reference gene primer amplification. Assay: immunoSEQ multiplex PCR; the TCRdb copy retains only in-frame clones and omits some. D and trimming were read from the DNA, whereas the V and J calls and clone size are those reported in that table. The table includes 110,000 to 150,000 clones, 82% detected once.

Sequenced sample: peripheral blood. The chain is built from TRBV10-2 and TRBJ2-1; TRBD1 agrees at 7 bases. This TCR was sampled from a woman of 80 years or more with acute or convalescent COVID-19. The CDR3 DNA reads TGCGCCAGCAGACTTCACCGGGACAGCGACAATGAGCAGTTCTTC. Its protein product is CASRLHRDSDNEQFF.